The rows below give T cell receptor beta chains drawn from one sample of a study of blood T cell repertoires in COVID-19. Only in-frame clones appear in the TCRdb table, and some are missing; sequencing was by immunoSEQ multiplex PCR. This table has 40,000 or so clones, around 88% appearing once. The sample was peripheral blood. The source of these receptors is a human donor in a cohort sampled during active COVID-19. Each CDR3 is given without its conserved first and last residue. A D gene is named only where the DNA matches it firmly. Clone size is not always given. Where it is, it says once, few, many or a class for expanded clones.

cdr3_aa | clone_size | v_call | d_call | j_call
ASVFVGTSGINEQF | few | TRBV11-2 | TRBD2 | TRBJ2-1
ASSLLTSGYEQY | - | TRBV28 | TRBD2 | TRBJ2-7
ASSIARGMNTEAF | - | TRBV19 | TRBD1 | TRBJ1-1
ASSRGLFQGAF | - | TRBV3-1/TRBV3-2 | - | TRBJ1-1
ATTTSFMNTEAF | - | TRBV19 | - | TRBJ1-1
ASSSRSHEKLF | - | TRBV5-1 | - | TRBJ1-4
ASSPGQGYGYT | - | TRBV7-2 | TRBD1 | TRBJ1-2
ASVRETTDTQY | - | TRBV5-1 | - | TRBJ2-3
ASSSGADTQY | - | TRBV7-3 | - | TRBJ2-3
ASSLPTSVELF | - | TRBV5-1 | - | TRBJ2-2
ASSPPGGYGYT | - | TRBV18 | - | TRBJ1-2
ACFGVGYT | - | TRBV30 | - | TRBJ1-2
ASSLAPTLTGNYYNEQF | - | TRBV5-4 | - | TRBJ2-1
ATPGTGSNQPQH | - | TRBV24-1 | TRBD1 | TRBJ1-5
ASSYDRGPQY | - | TRBV11-3 | TRBD1 | TRBJ2-5
ASRSGGAIADTQY | - | TRBV2 | TRBD2 | TRBJ2-3
ASSQERVTEAF | - | TRBV4-2 | - | TRBJ1-1
AISGQNDEQF | once | TRBV10-3 | - | TRBJ2-1
ASSSITSGRTIRQF | - | TRBV11-1 | TRBD2 | TRBJ2-1
ASSAIQGRGYT | once | TRBV12-3/TRBV12-4 | - | TRBJ1-2
ASSPTSGTGELF | - | TRBV7-3 | TRBD2 | TRBJ2-2
ASSLRRGNQETQY | - | TRBV7-9 | - | TRBJ2-5
ATGVTGGTEAF | - | TRBV24-1 | TRBD1 | TRBJ1-1
ASSRDRDNEQF | - | TRBV11-2 | TRBD1 | TRBJ2-1
ASSFRGGTEAF | - | TRBV6-2/TRBV6-3 | - | TRBJ1-1
ATSRVAGEEQF | - | TRBV15 | TRBD2 | TRBJ2-1
ASTWDRGSGANVLT | - | TRBV19 | TRBD1 | TRBJ2-6
ASSTVGGGNTIY | - | TRBV6-5 | - | TRBJ1-3
ASSQEPPQGSSYNEQF | - | TRBV4-3 | TRBD1 | TRBJ2-1
ASSPTGDSNQPQH | - | TRBV6-5 | TRBD1 | TRBJ1-5
AISGQGEEKLF | - | TRBV10-3 | TRBD1 | TRBJ1-4
ASSHGQVYEQY | - | TRBV6-6 | TRBD1 | TRBJ2-7
ASSDRGFYGYT | - | TRBV27 | - | TRBJ1-2
ASSAPGKSNEQF | - | TRBV19 | - | TRBJ2-1
AWSSGQGWRSYNSPLH | once | TRBV30 | TRBD1 | TRBJ1-6
ASSRTGLGEKLF | - | TRBV5-6 | TRBD1 | TRBJ1-4
ASSQELAGVFNEQF | - | TRBV4-2 | TRBD2 | TRBJ2-1
ASSFPTRPYEQY | - | TRBV7-9 | - | TRBJ2-7
ASSLERGPYNEQF | - | TRBV7-2 | TRBD2 | TRBJ2-1
ASSLGTGGPDTQY | - | TRBV7-2 | TRBD1 | TRBJ2-3
ASSRGQGDDEQY | - | TRBV19 | TRBD1 | TRBJ2-7
ASSSSSGRVGETQY | - | TRBV28 | TRBD2 | TRBJ2-5
ASTDGLAGGGGEQF | - | TRBV27 | TRBD2 | TRBJ2-1
ASTPGSTDTQY | once | TRBV7-9 | - | TRBJ2-3
ASSVDLGGTDTQY | - | TRBV9 | TRBD2 | TRBJ2-3
ASSQAGIYGYT | - | TRBV4-1 | - | TRBJ1-2
SVAKGVNQPQH | - | TRBV29-1 | - | TRBJ1-5
ASSGAVREAQY | - | TRBV5-1 | TRBD2 | TRBJ2-3
ASATSGGADIQY | - | TRBV4-3 | TRBD2 | TRBJ2-4
SAEDRGGYT | once | TRBV20-1 | TRBD1 | TRBJ1-2
ASSEDRGWTEAF | - | TRBV6-1 | - | TRBJ1-1
ASSQVVSRRQGLAEQY | - | TRBV4-1 | TRBD1 | TRBJ2-7
AWSIAGRSYNEQF | - | TRBV30 | TRBD2 | TRBJ2-1
ASSYAGTYGYT | - | TRBV6-2/TRBV6-3 | - | TRBJ1-2
ASSDRGYNEQF | - | TRBV25-1 | TRBD1 | TRBJ2-1
ASRPPSDKAF | - | TRBV28 | - | TRBJ1-1
ASSLPFAGGPKTQY | once | TRBV11-2 | TRBD2 | TRBJ2-5
ASRKSGRAQETQY | - | TRBV6-5 | TRBD2 | TRBJ2-5
ASSQTGKEGKLF | - | TRBV3-1/TRBV3-2 | - | TRBJ1-4